This T cell receptor beta chain is drawn from a study of T cell responses to AZD1222 COVID-19 vaccine. To note about this clone: No antigen is known for it.

Profiling relied on immunoSEQ multiplex PCR, and the TCRdb table lists in-frame clones only, not all of them. The repertoire holds more than 110,000 clones, with about 91% as singletons. Notes on the study in general: Sampling captured repertoires only after the peak T cell response.

The source was peripheral blood, collected on day 0 of AZD1222 vaccination. This sequence was found in an adult in good health.

The CDR3 bases are TGCGCCAGCAGCCGAGAAACGCCGGGACAGGGGGCCAATTCACCCCTCCACTTT. Translated, it gives CASSRETPGQGANSPLHF. This chain links TRBV4-3 with TRBJ1-6, with TRBD1 matching 12 bases. CDR1 is LGHNA, CDR2 YSLEER, per germline. Trimming cost V 4 bases and J 7 bases; bases outside gene matches: 11. The CDR3 spans 18 residues.